This T cell receptor beta chain was profiled in a study of shared clonotypes between healthy human individuals. The study's findings and limits: Across subsets, estimated richness was generally greater for naive than for memory populations. The study sampled only blood, and tissue repertoires likely differ. The naive CD4 repertoires of a handful of donors were compared, and approximately 5% of clonotypes were shared.

Only in-frame clones appear in the TCRdb table, and some are missing; sequencing was by immunoSEQ multiplex PCR. The sample shows about 2.4 million clones, about 92% of them seen only once. As regards this clone: No antigen is known for it.

Everyone who donated was a Caucasian adult who lived in Nashville, Tennessee. Deletions cut 4 bases from V and 1 base from J, with 17 bases between. CDR3 length equals 17 residues. The germline V gene encodes CDR1 SGDLS and CDR2 YYNGEE. The receptor was derived from a man in his late teens or twenties in good health. The J gene is TRBJ1-4, the V gene TRBV9, with a tentative D call TRBD1 (5 bases). The sequenced sample was naive CD4+ T cells sorted from blood. Documented subset: CD45RA+ positively selected. CDR3 loop: CASSPSGRAGTNEKLFF. CDR3 coding DNA: TGTGCCAGCAGCCCCAGTGGCAGGGCCGGAACTAATGAAAAACTGTTTTTT.